This T cell receptor (beta chain) was identified in a study of blood T cell repertoires in COVID-19. Study as a whole: Researchers got acute and convalescent COVID-19 samples from the United States, Italy and Spain. PBMCs, B-cell-depleted T cells, or T cells were the source of the cDNA or gDNA that made up the material.

Under the authors' procedure: Estimation of nucleated cell counts relied on the amplification of reference gene primers. The assay was immunoSEQ multiplex PCR, and TCRdb's table has in-frame clones only and misses some. Clone size and the V and J calls come from that table; the DNA yielded D and trimming. The sample consists of roughly 280,000 clones, 75% to 90% of them appearing once. The germline gives CDR1 MNHEY, CDR2 SMNVEV (reference sequence). This CDR3 is built from 12 residues. V was trimmed by 6 bases and J by 8 bases, leaving 13 bases between them. The TCR originated in a man aged 50-60 years with acute or convalescent COVID-19. Sequencing was performed on peripheral blood. The V call is TRBV27, the J call TRBJ1-2, with D perhaps matching TRBD1 (6 bases). CDR3 coding DNA: TGTGCCAGCAGACGACAGGACGGAGGCTACACCTTC. Its protein product is CASRRQDGGYTF.